What follows are 25 T cell receptor beta chains derived from one specimen sequenced in a study of T cells after yellow fever vaccination. TCRdb passed the 5' RACE reads through MiXCR, listing each CDR3 protein once. This table holds 300,000 to 400,000 distinct CDR3 sequences, around 12% found once. Here the sequenced sample was CD4+ T cells sorted from PBMCs, taken 15 days after the yellow fever booster vaccination. All receptors come from a man younger than 35 who received the YFV17D yellow fever vaccine.

This sequence joins TRBV7-9 and TRBJ2-2; D may be TRBD2 (7 bases). This CDR3 has 16 residues. V dropped 7 bases and J dropped 0 bases, with 15 bases sitting between them. Germline values: CDR1 SEHNR, CDR2 FQNEAQ (reference sequence). The CDR3 loop reads CASTRRGTPNTGELFF. CDR3 nucleotide sequence: TGTGCCAGCACCCGGCGGGGGACACCGAACACCGGGGAGCTGTTTTTT.

The CDR3 DNA follows: TGTGCCAGCAGTCCCCCGGGCCCCACACCGGGGGAGCAGTACGTC. It codes for CASSPPGPTPGEQYV. The chain uses TRBV28 and TRBJ2-7, with a tentative D call TRBD2 (5 bases). CDR1 is MDHEN, CDR2 SYDVKM, per germline. V gave up 5 bases and J gave up 7 bases, with 21 bases separating them. The CDR3 has 15 amino acids.

This clonotype has a handful of counts. This chain uses TRBV5-4 with TRBJ2-5, with TRBD2 matching 13 bases. Germline V gives CDR1 SGHNT, CDR2 YYREEE (reference sequence). This CDR3 spans 16 amino acids. V lost 5 bases and J lost 1; bases outside the gene matches: 5. The CDR3 here is CASSHGLAGVQETQYF. In DNA form, the CDR3 reads TGTGCCAGCAGTCACGGACTAGCGGGGGTCCAAGAGACCCAGTACTTC.

Ten or more counts support this clonotype. The rearrangement uses TRBV5-1 and TRBJ2-2; D is perhaps TRBD2 (5 bases). The CDR3 has 14 residues. Germline V gene lookup returns CDR1 SGHRS and CDR2 YFSETQ. Trimming left V 5 bases short and J 4 bases short, with 12 bases between. The CDR3 coding sequence is TGCGCCAGCAGTCTACGGACTGGCACCGGGGAGCTGTTTTTT. It codes for CASSLRTGTGELFF. The full variable domain, its missing parts supplied by reference TRBV5-1 and TRBJ2-2, is KAGVTQTPRYLIKTRGQQVTLSCSPISGHRSVSWYQQTPGQGLQFLFEYFSETQRNKGNFPGRFSGRQFSNSRSEMNVSTLELGDSALYLCASSLRTGTGELFFGEGSRLTVL.

This clonotype was detected only a few times. The V gene is TRBV10-3, the J gene TRBJ2-7; TRBD1 agrees at 9 bases. V lost 5 bases to trimming and J lost 4 bases; unmatched junction nucleotides: 6. The CDR3 length is 14 residues. Germline values: CDR1 ENHRY, CDR2 SYGVKD. This CDR3 is CAISPGTGIYEQYF. CDR3 nucleotide sequence: TGTGCCATCAGTCCCGGGACAGGGATATACGAGCAGTACTTC.

The sample holds a few counts of this clonotype. The V call is TRBV7-3, the J call TRBJ2-4, with no clear D. Per germline, CDR1 SGHTA and CDR2 FQGTGA. Trimming removed 3 bases at V and 3 bases at J, with 6 bases between. The CDR3 runs 13 residues. The CDR3 reads CASSFIGKNIQYF. The DNA for the CDR3 is TGTGCCAGCAGCTTCATTGGCAAAAACATTCAGTACTTC.

The V gene is TRBV27, the J gene TRBJ1-1; TRBD1 aligns across 8 bases. V trimming: 8 bases; J trimming: 0 bases; junction bases outside the gene matches: 5. The CDR3 has 14 amino acids. CDR1 is MNHEY and CDR2 is SMNVEV in the germline V gene (reference sequence). CDR3 protein: CASRRGRLNTEAFF. The CDR3 DNA reads TGTGCCAGCCGCAGGGGGCGACTGAACACTGAAGCTTTCTTT.

The chain combines TRBV5-1 with TRBJ1-3, with D unresolved. Germline V gene data show CDR1 as SGHRS and CDR2 as YFSETQ. The CDR3 is 14 residues long. The germline V and J ends were trimmed by 4 bases and 4 bases, with 12 bases remaining between them. The CDR3: CASSPGGDGNTIYF. The DNA for the CDR3 is TGCGCCAGCAGCCCGGGAGGAGACGGAAACACCATATATTTT.

The chain carries TRBV6-6 and TRBJ2-2; TRBD1 might be the D (6 bases). Per the germline V gene, CDR1 is MNHNY and CDR2 is SVGAGI (reference sequence). This CDR3 region has 16 residues. Trimming left V 0 bases short and J 5 bases short, with 13 bases between. CDR3 sequence reads: CASSYSIQGSTGELFF. The CDR3, as DNA: TGTGCCAGCAGTTACTCTATACAGGGTTCGACCGGGGAGCTGTTTTTT.

This clonotype was counted only a few times. The rearrangement uses TRBV7-2 and TRBJ2-1, with a possible D match to TRBD2 (5 bases). CDR3 length: 15 amino acids. Germline V gene lookup returns CDR1 SGHTA and CDR2 FQGNSA. With 4 bases removed from V and 4 bases from J, the gap between germline ends came to 14 bases. The CDR3 region has the DNA TGTGCCAGCAGCTATACCCGGGGTGGGTACAATGAGCAGTTCTTC. Protein sequence: CASSYTRGGYNEQFF.

The chain carries TRBV4-3 and TRBJ2-3; no clear D. With 2 bases removed from V and 2 bases from J, the gap between germline ends came to 5 bases. The CDR3 loop spans 13 amino acids. Germline V lookup: CDR1 LGHNA, CDR2 YSLEER. CDR3 in DNA: TGCGCCAGCAGCCAATCGATCACAGATACGCAGTATTTT. It is translated as CASSQSITDTQYF.

This clonotype was observed a few times. The rearrangement joins TRBV19 to TRBJ1-1, with D unclear. Germline-derived CDR1 and CDR2 are LNHDA and SQIVND (reference sequence). This CDR3 is built from 13 residues. V was pared by 7 bases and J by 3 bases, with 12 bases between. The CDR3: CASKGQVDTEAFF. CDR3 in DNA: TGTGCCAGTAAAGGCCAGGTGGACACTGAAGCTTTCTTT.

V usage is TRBV27 and J usage is TRBJ2-1; weak D call: TRBD2 (7 bases). The V gene lost 3 bases and the J gene lost 7 bases, with 13 bases spanning the gap. In germline, CDR1 is MNHEY, CDR2 SMNVEV (reference sequence). The CDR3 contains 14 residues. The CDR3 is CASSFWGRGNEQFF. The CDR3 nucleotides read TGTGCCAGCAGTTTCTGGGGGCGGGGGAATGAGCAGTTCTTC.

This clonotype was observed a handful of times. The V call is TRBV10-3, the J call TRBJ1-1; no reliable D call. Trimming removed 1 base at V and 0 bases at J, with 3 bases between. This CDR3 is built from 13 residues. Germline V CDR1 and CDR2: ENHRY, SYGVKD. CDR3 in amino acids: CAISEWVNTEAFF. The CDR3 coding sequence is TGTGCCATCAGTGAGTGGGTGAACACTGAAGCTTTCTTT.

CDR3 residues: CAISGDRADTQYF. CDR3 coding DNA: TGTGCCATCAGTGGGGATAGAGCAGATACGCAGTATTTT. The genes are TRBV10-3 and TRBJ2-3; D remains ambiguous. The germline CDR1 and CDR2 sequences are ENHRY and SYGVKD. The ends were cut back, 4 bases at V and 4 bases at J, with 9 bases in the middle. This CDR3 region has 13 residues.

This clonotype has ten or more counts. The chain recombines TRBV5-1 with TRBJ2-5; tentatively, D is TRBD1 or TRBD2 (5 bases each). The ends were cut back, 4 bases at V and 5 bases at J, with 12 bases in the middle. Per the germline V gene, CDR1 is SGHRS and CDR2 is YFSETQ. The CDR3 is 13 amino acids. The DNA for the CDR3 is TGCGCCAGCAGCGTGAGGGGAGCCGAGACCCAGTACTTC. Amino acid sequence: CASSVRGAETQYF.

This clonotype turned up a few times. The V call is TRBV20-1, the J call TRBJ1-6; 9 bases match TRBD1. Trimming cost V 0 bases and J 8 bases; bases outside gene matches: 2. Germline CDR1 and CDR2: DFQATT and SNEGSKA (reference sequence). This CDR3 spans 14 amino acids. The DNA for the CDR3 is TGCAGTGCTAGAGATAGACAGGGGGATTCACCCCTCCACTTT. Translation: CSARDRQGDSPLHF.

This clonotype was detected a few times. The CDR3 loop reads CASSVQGAQGYTF. The CDR3 bases are TGTGCCAGTAGTGTACAGGGGGCGCAGGGCTACACCTTC. V is TRBV19 and J is TRBJ1-2; TRBD1 agrees at 9 bases. There are 13 residues in the CDR3. Germline trimming cut 5 bases from V and 8 bases from J; bases unmatched to any gene: 6. Germline V gene sequence: CDR1 LNHDA, CDR2 SQIVND (reference sequence).

This clonotype showed up just a few times. This chain uses TRBV7-3 with TRBJ2-2, with 8 nucleotides matching TRBD2. V was pared by 5 bases and J by 8 bases, with 10 bases of the junction left unmatched. The germline gives CDR1 SGHTA, CDR2 FQGTGA. The CDR3 extends over 15 amino acids. DNA of the CDR3: TGTGCCAGCAGCACCGCAGCGGGGGTTGTGGGGGAGCTGTTTTTT. The encoded protein is CASSTAAGVVGELFF.

The genes are TRBV7-2 and TRBJ1-6; D uncertain. Germline V gene lookup returns CDR1 SGHTA and CDR2 FQGNSA. CDR3 size: 15 residues. Trimming stripped 5 bases from V and 9 bases from J, with 17 bases between. This CDR3 reads CASSVSSANGSPLHF. The DNA for the CDR3 is TGTGCCAGCAGCGTATCTAGCGCCAATGGTTCACCCCTCCACTTT.

This chain connects TRBV7-3 to TRBJ1-2, with a possible D match to TRBD1 (6 bases). Germline V lookup: CDR1 SGHTA, CDR2 FQGTGA. Between the trimmed V and J ends, which lost 5 bases and 7 bases, there was a span of 14 bases. The CDR3 is made up of 13 amino acids. The CDR3 sequence is CASSVSTGSGYTF. As DNA, the CDR3 is TGTGCCAGCAGCGTCTCGACAGGATCTGGCTACACCTTC.

This clonotype was seen a few times. The chain has TRBV20-1 and TRBJ2-7, with D perhaps given as TRBD1 or TRBD2 (5 bases each). The CDR3 length is 13 residues. Trimming removed 3 bases at V and 3 bases at J, with 12 bases between. Germline CDR1 is DFQATT and CDR2 is SNEGSKA (reference sequence). The CDR3 loop is CSASRGANYEQYV. The CDR3 nucleotides read TGCAGTGCTAGTAGGGGAGCCAACTACGAGCAGTACGTC.

This clonotype was detected ten times or more. CDR3 loop: CSAGDPGQGGIREKLFF. The CDR3 DNA reads as TGCAGTGCTGGGGATCCGGGACAGGGAGGAATAAGGGAAAAACTGTTTTTT. This sequence joins TRBV20-1 and TRBJ1-4; 9 bases fit TRBD1. Losses at the gene ends were 5 bases for V and 8 bases for J; bases not matched to a gene: 18. The CDR3 loop spans 17 amino acids. CDR1 is DFQATT, CDR2 SNEGSKA, per germline (reference sequence).

The V call is TRBV5-6, the J call TRBJ2-3, with 9 positions matching TRBD2. V lost 1 base, J lost 2 bases, and 5 bases stayed unmatched. This CDR3 contains 16 residues. The germline gives CDR1 SGHDT, CDR2 YYEEEE. The CDR3 region is CASSLSSGALTDTQYF. CDR3 coding DNA: TGTGCCAGCAGCTTGTCTAGCGGGGCCCTCACAGATACGCAGTATTTT.

This chain connects TRBV29-1 to TRBJ2-5; D may correspond to TRBD1 or TRBD2 (6 bases each). Germline V gene data show CDR1 as SQVTM and CDR2 as ANQGSEA. The CDR3 loop spans 14 amino acids. The V end lost 5 bases, the J end lost 4 bases, and 17 bases lay between the germline ends. The CDR3 DNA sequence: TGCAGCGTTTCCATGGTCGGGGGCCGAGAGACCCAGTACTTC. Translated, it gives CSVSMVGGRETQYF.